The T cell receptor (beta chain) under discussion was sequenced for a study of blood T cell repertoires in COVID-19. Study-wide context: The samples span acute and convalescent COVID-19 from the United States, Italy and Spain.

Self-reported history from a screening survey and questionnaire set each donor's cohort. The CDR3 is made up of 16 amino acids. CDR1 MNHEY and CDR2 SMNVEV come from the germline V gene (reference sequence). V shed 4 bases and J shed 4 bases, with 19 bases lying between them. Here immunoSEQ multiplex PCR was the method, and the copy in TCRdb shows in-frame clones only, minus some. Of around 450,000 clones in the sample, roughly 88% were seen once. The source material was PBMCs or T cells enriched from blood (not recorded which). This chain joins TRBV27 and TRBJ1-1; possible D gene TRBD1, 6 bases. This TCR derives from a man aged 18 to 30 who had recovered from COVID-19. In nucleotides, the CDR3 is TGTGCCAGCAGTTCGCCGGGGGGGCATGGGAGCACTGAAGCTTTCTTT. It translates to CASSSPGGHGSTEAFF.